The entry below describes one TCR beta chain. Its specific antigen is unknown. No base qualities exist here, and no much larger clone lies one base off it. A single peripheral blood draw of about 116 mL on average was collected from each donor into heparinised tubes. A BD FACSAria II and a panel including CD45RO, CCR7, CD25, CD127, CD95 and CD27 were used to sort naive, central memory, regulatory and stem cell-like memory CD4+ T cells. Purity was above 95% for every sorted population. PBMCs were separated immediately by Lymphoprep density gradient centrifugation and were stained directly, without being cultured. Samples were stained and sorted in pairs, with one healthy donor and one patient per experiment, so that batch effects were minimized. The entire isolated RNA was reverse transcribed using the High Capacity cDNA Reverse Transcription Kit, and thus expressed TCRB transcripts were sequenced. Deep immunoSEQ sequencing was performed on naive, central memory and regulatory T cell samples, with an average of roughly 3.3 million total reads per sample. Sorted cells were lysed in RLT buffer, and RNA was extracted using DNase-treated RNeasy Micro or Mini kits according to cell number. Each cell subset was processed on its own to prevent cross-contamination, while patient and healthy donor samples were processed together. TCRB sequences were amplified from cDNA with the immunoSEQ multiplex PCR, producing 87-bp fragments spanning the CDR3 region. Amplicons were sequenced on the Illumina HiSeq platform. Turning to the authors' computational methods: Synthetic template baselines were used to correct PCR bias computationally, reads within Hamming distance 2 were collapsed together, and singletons that could not be merged were discarded. Reads were aligned against IMGT to assign V, D and J genes, CDR3 length and insertions or deletions at six rearrangement sites. Within each subset, clonotype counts were normalized to the number of sorted cells before true diversity and Gini coefficients were calculated with the tcR R package. Repertoire sharing was quantified using the overlap coefficient calculated on TCRB nucleotide sequences. The source is immuneACCESS, and TCRdb retained only in-frame sequences with V and J called. Part of the clones is not carried over; for the studies checked, unresolved V genes explain less than half of this, and the remainder is unexplained. V and J calls and clone size are copied from that table; D and trimming were computed from the DNA. The sample profile shows some 130,000 clones; roughly 10% of them were found once. The ten top clones hold around 0.79% of the sample.

The CDR1 and CDR2 encoded by the germline V gene are MNHNS and SASEGT. Trimmed from V: 3 bases; trimmed from J: 5 bases; junction bases lacking a gene match: 1. The CDR3 runs 15 residues from the cysteine to the phenylalanine. The retained sequence is limited to the CDR3, 45 bases, with the frame set at the first base. This entry belongs to a study of beta chain features in type 1 diabetes (dated by TCRdb to 2017 to 2018). For the study in its entirety: No differences in mean age, gender distribution, total cell number or subset yield were found between patients and healthy donors. In the study, recently diagnosed type 1 diabetes patients and matched healthy donors were compared on the TCRB repertoires of their sorted circulating CD4+ T cell subsets. Regulatory and stem cell-like memory subsets were isolated from only 8 patients and about 8 healthy donors, whereas naive and central memory subsets came from all 30 or so donors. A total of 85 million to 110 million sorted cells were examined across all samples, and RNA yield correlated strongly with the number of cells per subset. Points the paper makes about the study in general: Only small numbers of individuals were included in the HLA sub-analyses, which left unresolved whether HLA type had any influence on TCRB rearrangement. In all four CD4+ subsets, TCRB CDR3 length was moderately but significantly shorter in type 1 diabetes patients. PCR might favor shorter templates, but patient and control samples were amplified and corrected together, so any skew would affect both groups equally. At VDJ recombination sites, patients with type 1 diabetes made fewer insertions and deleted more nucleotides, a pattern implying thymic rearrangement abnormalities. The naive, central memory and regulatory TCRB repertoires appeared to resemble one another more closely among patients than among healthy donors. Because cDNA rather than genomic DNA was sequenced, highly expressing activated cells could have been over-represented, although no difference in activation and CD3 levels was found between groups.

The receptor was isolated from a man aged 25-40 years with type 1 diabetes. The chain is encoded by TRBV6-1 joined to TRBJ2-1; 13 bases in the middle match TRBD2. The specimen was central memory CD4+ T cells from blood. The CDR3 is CASSEGLAGNNEQFF. DNA sequence: TGTGCCAGCAGTGAGGGACTAGCGGGGAACAATGAGCAGTTCTTC.